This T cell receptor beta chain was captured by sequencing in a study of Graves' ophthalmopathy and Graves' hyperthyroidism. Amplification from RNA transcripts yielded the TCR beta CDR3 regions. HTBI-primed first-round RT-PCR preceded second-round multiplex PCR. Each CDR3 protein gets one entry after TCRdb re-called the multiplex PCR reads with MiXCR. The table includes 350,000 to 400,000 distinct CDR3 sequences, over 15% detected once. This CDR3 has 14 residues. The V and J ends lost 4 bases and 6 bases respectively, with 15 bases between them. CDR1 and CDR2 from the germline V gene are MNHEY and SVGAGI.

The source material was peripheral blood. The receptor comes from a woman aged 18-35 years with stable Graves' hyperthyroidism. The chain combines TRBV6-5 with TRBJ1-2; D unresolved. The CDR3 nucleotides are TGTGCCAGCAGTTTAGTATGGGGATTTGATGGCTACACCTTC. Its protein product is CASSLVWGFDGYTF.